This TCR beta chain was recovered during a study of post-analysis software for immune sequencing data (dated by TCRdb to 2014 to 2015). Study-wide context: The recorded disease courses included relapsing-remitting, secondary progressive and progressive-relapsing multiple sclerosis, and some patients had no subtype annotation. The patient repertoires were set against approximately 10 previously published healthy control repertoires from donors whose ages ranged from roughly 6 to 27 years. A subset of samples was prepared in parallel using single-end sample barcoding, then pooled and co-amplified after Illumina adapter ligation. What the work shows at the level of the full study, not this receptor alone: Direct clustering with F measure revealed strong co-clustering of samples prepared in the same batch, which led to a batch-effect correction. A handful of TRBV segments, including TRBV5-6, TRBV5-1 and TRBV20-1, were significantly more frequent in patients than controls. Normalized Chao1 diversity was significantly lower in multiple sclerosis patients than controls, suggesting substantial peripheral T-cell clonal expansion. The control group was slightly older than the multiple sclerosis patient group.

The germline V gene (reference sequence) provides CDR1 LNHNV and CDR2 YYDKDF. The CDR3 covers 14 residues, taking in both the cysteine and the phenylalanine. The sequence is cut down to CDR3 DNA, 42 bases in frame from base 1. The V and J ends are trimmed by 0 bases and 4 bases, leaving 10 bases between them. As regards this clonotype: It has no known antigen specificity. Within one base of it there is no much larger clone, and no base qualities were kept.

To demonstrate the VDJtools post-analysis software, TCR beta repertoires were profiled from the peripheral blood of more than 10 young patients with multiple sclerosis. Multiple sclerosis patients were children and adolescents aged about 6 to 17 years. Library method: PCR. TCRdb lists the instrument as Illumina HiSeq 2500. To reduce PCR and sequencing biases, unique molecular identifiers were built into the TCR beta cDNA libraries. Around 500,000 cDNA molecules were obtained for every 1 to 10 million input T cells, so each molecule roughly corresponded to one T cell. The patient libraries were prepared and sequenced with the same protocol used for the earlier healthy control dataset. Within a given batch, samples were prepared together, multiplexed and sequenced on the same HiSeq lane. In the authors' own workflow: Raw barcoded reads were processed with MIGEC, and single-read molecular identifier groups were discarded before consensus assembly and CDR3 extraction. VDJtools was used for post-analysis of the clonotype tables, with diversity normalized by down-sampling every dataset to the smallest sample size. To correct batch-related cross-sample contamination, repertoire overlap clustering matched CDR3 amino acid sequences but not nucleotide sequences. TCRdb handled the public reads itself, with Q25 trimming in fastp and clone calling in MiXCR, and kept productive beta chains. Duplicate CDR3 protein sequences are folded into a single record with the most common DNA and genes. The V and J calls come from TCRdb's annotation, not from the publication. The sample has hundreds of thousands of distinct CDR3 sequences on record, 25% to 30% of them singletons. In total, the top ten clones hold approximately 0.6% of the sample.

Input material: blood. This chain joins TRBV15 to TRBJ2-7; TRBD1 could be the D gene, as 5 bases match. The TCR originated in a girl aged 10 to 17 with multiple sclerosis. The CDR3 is CATSRDQGCYEQYF. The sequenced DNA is TGTGCCACCAGCAGAGATCAGGGCTGTTACGAGCAGTACTTC.